What follows is one T cell receptor beta chain and its context. Its antigen is unidentified. The data were taken from a study of shared clonotypes between healthy human individuals. Study overall: Donors had three CD4 naive, three CD4 memory, two CD8 naive and one CD8 memory plate apiece. Findings and limits, study-wide: Genetic and exposure-history diversity was limited by the few donors. In the sorted subsets, rarefaction showed sequencing was incomplete despite large depth.

Authors' processing steps: Junction-only sequences produced by ImmunoSEQ had no quality scores, so filtering differed. Libraries were prepared by immunoSEQ multiplex PCR; TCRdb keeps only in-frame clonotypes and omits some of them. That table furnishes V, J and clone size, whereas the DNA furnished D and trimming. The sample gives 950,000 to 1,100,000 clones, 78% of which show up once; roughly 0.65% is in the top ten. V was shortened by 2 bases and J by 1 base, with 8 bases between the two germline ends. This CDR3 has 14 residues. CDR1 and CDR2 (germline): MGHRA, YSYEKL. The chain carries TRBV4-1 and TRBJ2-5; no clear D gene. The receptor was derived from a man younger than 35 in good health. Some clones in this sample may be carry-over from other donors' samples. Material for sequencing was memory CD4+ T cells from PBMCs. Subset in this sample: CD45RA-negative fraction. The CDR3 coding sequence is TGCGCCAGCAGCCAATCGCAGACCCAAGAGACCCAGTACTTC. Amino acid sequence: CASSQSQTQETQYF.